The 5 T cell receptor beta chains below were found in one sample sequenced in a study of T-cell memory formation after mild COVID-19 (dated by TCRdb to the early 2020s). The library was produced with 5' RACE. TCRdb records Illumina NovaSeq 6000 as the sequencer. The public sequencing data were trimmed at Q25 with fastp and processed into clonotypes with MiXCR by TCRdb, which kept only in-frame beta chains. One record per CDR3 amino acid sequence lists the most common genes and DNA. Present in this sample are about 110,000 distinct CDR3 sequences, over 13% of which were seen just once. The ten largest clones add up to approximately 43% of the sample. The sequenced sample consisted of PBMCs or a T cell subset sorted from them (not recorded which). These receptors originate from a young man who had mild COVID-19 (a few samples of this study predate the infection). The sample titles of this study are shuffled in the database, so cell type and time point are left out; the donor was told from shared clones.

CDR3 amino acids: CASSLHANTQYF. The DNA for the CDR3 is TGTGCCAGCAGCCTACACGCGAATACGCAGTATTTT. The rearrangement uses TRBV3-1 and TRBJ2-3; D remains ambiguous. The CDR3 loop spans 12 amino acids. The V gene's germline CDR1 is LGHDT and CDR2 YNNKEL (reference sequence). Trimming removed 4 bases at V and 7 bases at J, with 9 bases between.

V and J are TRBV20-1 and TRBJ1-1; tentative D call: TRBD1 (5 bases). CDR1 is DFQATT, CDR2 SNEGSKA, per germline (reference sequence). V lost 0 bases and J lost 1, with 12 bases in between. The CDR3 has 15 residues. The CDR3 spells CSARDSDRENTEAFF. DNA for the CDR3: TGCAGTGCTAGAGATTCTGACAGAGAGAACACTGAAGCTTTCTTT.

This clonotype was counted only a few times. CDR3: CASSLSENQPQHF. CDR3 nucleotides: TGTGCCAGCAGCTTATCAGAGAATCAGCCCCAGCATTTT. V gene TRBV7-6 combines with J gene TRBJ1-5; D unclear. Germline V gene sequence: CDR1 SGHVS, CDR2 FNYEAQ. V was trimmed by 2 bases and J by 4 bases, leaving 6 bases between them. The CDR3 contains 13 residues. Combining the CDR3 with reference TRBV7-6 and TRBJ1-5 gives the whole variable domain GAGVSQSPRYKVTKRGQDVALRCDPISGHVSLYWYRQALGQGPEFLTYFNYEAQQDKSGLPNDRFSAERPEGSISTLTIQRTEQRDSAMYRCASSLSENQPQHFGDGTRLSIL.

The V gene is TRBV12-5, the J gene TRBJ2-7, with TRBD1 matching 9 bases. Germline loops: CDR1 LGHNT, CDR2 FRNRAP. With V trimmed by 6 bases and J by 0 bases, 3 bases remained unmatched. This CDR3 contains 14 residues. This CDR3 is CASGQDRGSYEQYF. The CDR3 DNA is TGTGCTAGTGGCCAGGACAGGGGCTCCTACGAGCAGTACTTC.

This clonotype occurred a few times. The CDR3 coding sequence is TGTGCCAGCAGTGAAAGGGTCCAGGGAGTTTGGCAAGAGACCCAGTACTTC. It is translated as CASSERVQGVWQETQYF. The gene calls are TRBV6-2 or TRBV6-3 and TRBJ2-5, with D tentatively TRBD1 or TRBD2 (5 bases each). Looked up from germline, CDR1 is MNHEY and CDR2 is SVGEGT. The CDR3 has 17 residues. V was pared by 5 bases and J by 2 bases, with 21 bases between.